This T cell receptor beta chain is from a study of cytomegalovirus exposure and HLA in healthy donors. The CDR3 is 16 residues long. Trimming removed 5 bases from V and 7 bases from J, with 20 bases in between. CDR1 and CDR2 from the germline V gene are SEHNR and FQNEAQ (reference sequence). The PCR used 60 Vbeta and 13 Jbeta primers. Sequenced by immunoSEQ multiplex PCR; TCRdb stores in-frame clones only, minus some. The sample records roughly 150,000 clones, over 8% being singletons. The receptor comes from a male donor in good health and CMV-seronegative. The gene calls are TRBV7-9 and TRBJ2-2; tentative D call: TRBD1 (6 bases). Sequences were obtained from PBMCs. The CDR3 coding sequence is TGTGCCAGCAGCAACCCCCTATTGACAGGTGACGGGGAGCTGTTTTTT. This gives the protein CASSNPLLTGDGELFF.